These T cell receptor beta chains were read from a single sample in a study of long-term antiretroviral therapy in people with HIV. The protocol was immunoSEQ multiplex PCR, while the TCRdb copy is restricted to in-frame clones and leaves out a portion. The sample records approximately 20,000 clones, 79% being singletons. This specimen consisted of unsorted PBMCs, obtained 4.1 years after starting antiretroviral therapy. The receptors shown here come from a woman between 40 and 55 years old with HIV. Each CDR3 is given with its conserved first and last residue. A D gene is named only where the DNA matches it firmly. Some rows mark clone size as missing; the rest say once, few, many or name a class of expanded clone.

TRBJ1-2 | TRBV7-9 | - | - | CASSSKGGRTPGYGYTF | TGTGCCAGCAGCTCCAAGGGGGGCAGGACTCCGGGCTATGGCTACACCTTC
TRBJ2-7 | TRBV5-6 | - | - | CASSLNLGWGSYEQYF | TGTGCCAGCAGCTTGAATCTCGGCTGGGGCTCCTACGAGCAGTACTTC
TRBJ1-6 | TRBV5-1 | - | few | CASSSGSPPLHF | TGCGCCAGCAGCTCGGGGTCTCCACCCCTCCACTTT
TRBJ2-2 | TRBV10-1 | - | once | CASSVLAGGELFF | TGCGCCAGCAGTGTTCTAGCCGGCGGGGAGCTGTTTTTT
TRBJ2-5 | TRBV5-1 | - | - | CASSLVPADQETQYF | TGCGCCAGCAGCTTGGTTCCCGCGGACCAAGAGACCCAGTACTTC
TRBJ2-7 | TRBV27 | - | once | CASSPYTEGGDYEQYF | TGTGCCAGCAGTCCCTATACCGAAGGCGGGGACTACGAGCAGTACTTC
TRBJ1-2 | TRBV6-5 | - | few | CASSHSWPANYGYTF | TGTGCCAGCAGCCACTCCTGGCCAGCCAACTATGGCTACACCTTC
TRBJ1-4 | TRBV11-2 | - | - | CASSLNEKLFF | TGTGCCAGCAGCCTCAATGAAAAACTGTTTTTT
TRBJ2-5 | TRBV30 | - | - | CAWSVLKGETQYF | TGTGCCTGGAGTGTACTGAAGGGGGAGACCCAGTACTTC
TRBJ2-5 | TRBV29-1 | TRBD1 | - | CSTGTDLATETQYF | TGCAGCACGGGGACAGACCTTGCCACCGAGACCCAGTACTTC
TRBJ2-7 | TRBV5-6 | - | once | CASSQEVAYYEQYF | TGTGCCAGCAGCCAGGAGGTAGCGTACTACGAGCAGTACTTC
TRBJ2-1 | TRBV19 | - | - | CATRTGAKYNEQFF | TGTGCCACCCGTACCGGGGCAAAGTACAATGAGCAGTTCTTC
TRBJ1-5 | TRBV7-2 | - | - | CASSKSRDPGANQPQHF | TGTGCCAGCAGCAAAAGTCGGGACCCTGGGGCAAATCAGCCCCAGCATTTT
TRBJ1-5 | TRBV25-1 | TRBD1 | - | CASSEAGTGSNQPQHF | TGTGCCAGCAGTGAGGCCGGGACAGGGAGCAATCAGCCCCAGCATTTT
TRBJ2-3 | TRBV10-2 | - | - | CASSKLGDTQYF | TGCGCCAGCAGTAAGCTCGGAGATACGCAGTATTTT
TRBJ1-2 | TRBV7-8 | - | - | CASSLVRGAHGYTF | TGTGCCAGCAGCTTAGTAAGGGGGGCCCATGGCTACACCTTC
TRBJ2-7 | TRBV6-5 | - | - | CASSYRRGAGYEQYF | TGTGCCAGCAGTTACCGCAGGGGGGCGGGCTACGAGCAGTACTTC
TRBJ2-3 | TRBV7-8 | TRBD2 | - | CASSSTSGKGTDTQYF | TGTGCCAGCAGCTCAACTAGCGGGAAGGGCACAGATACGCAGTATTTT
TRBJ2-7 | TRBV6-1 | TRBD2 | - | CASSEFAAGASYEQYF | TGTGCCAGCAGTGAATTTGCAGCGGGAGCTTCCTACGAGCAGTACTTC
TRBJ2-7 | TRBV2 | - | - | CASKERSSYEQYF | TGTGCCAGCAAGGAGCGAAGCTCCTACGAGCAGTACTTC
TRBJ2-7 | TRBV6-1 | TRBD1 | - | CASQGQPYEQYF | TGTGCCAGCCAGGGACAGCCCTACGAGCAGTACTTC
TRBJ2-3 | TRBV7-6 | TRBD2 | - | CASSPRGLAGDPDTQYF | TGTGCCAGCAGCCCCCGAGGACTAGCGGGGGACCCAGATACGCAGTATTTT
TRBJ2-5 | TRBV5-6 | - | - | CASSIRTGKQETQYF | TGTGCCAGCAGCATACGCACGGGCAAACAAGAGACCCAGTACTTC
TRBJ1-5 | TRBV6-6 | - | - | CASSPKWGGVNQPQHF | TGTGCCAGCAGTCCTAAATGGGGTGGCGTCAATCAGCCCCAGCATTTT
TRBJ2-3 | TRBV19 | - | - | CASSSRTPPSQYF | TGTGCCAGTAGTTCCCGGACGCCTCCGAGTCAGTATTTT
TRBJ2-7 | TRBV10-2 | - | - | CASNGGSYEQYF | TGCGCCAGCAACGGGGGCTCCTACGAGCAGTACTTC
TRBJ2-7 | TRBV5-1 | TRBD1 | - | CASSSGQGYEQYF | TGCGCCAGCAGTTCGGGACAGGGGTACGAGCAGTACTTC
TRBJ1-5 | TRBV19 | TRBD1 | - | CASSDSSGGSQHF | TGTGCCAGTAGTGACAGCTCAGGGGGGTCCCAGCATTTT
TRBJ2-2 | TRBV7-9 | - | - | CASSPTRAGRHTGELFF | TGTGCCAGCAGCCCTACCCGGGCAGGGCGACACACCGGGGAGCTGTTTTTT
TRBJ1-1 | TRBV7-9 | - | - | CASSLKGDTEAFF | TGTGCCAGCAGCTTAAAAGGGGACACTGAAGCTTTCTTT
TRBJ2-7 | TRBV5-1 | TRBD2 | few | CASSSLAGSYEQYF | TGCGCCAGCAGCTCGCTAGCGGGCTCCTACGAGCAGTACTTC
TRBJ2-7 | TRBV5-6 | TRBD1 | - | CASSLRQGTDIEAYEQYF | TGTGCCAGCAGCTTGAGGCAAGGGACAGACATAGAAGCCTACGAGCAGTACTTC
TRBJ2-3 | TRBV14 | TRBD2 | - | CASSQDLYAGDASDTQYF | TGTGCCAGCAGCCAAGATCTGTACGCGGGAGACGCCTCAGATACGCAGTATTTT
TRBJ1-1 | TRBV2 | TRBD1 | - | CASSGDRGLAFF | TGTGCCAGCAGTGGGGACAGGGGGCTTGCTTTCTTT
TRBJ1-2 | TRBV7-8 | - | few | CASSPRDSDYGYTF | TGTGCCAGCAGCCCTCGGGACTCCGACTATGGCTACACCTTC
TRBJ2-1 | TRBV6-5 | - | few | CASSKLGRGSNEQFF | TGTGCCAGCAGTAAGCTCGGGAGAGGATCCAATGAGCAGTTCTTC
TRBJ1-1 | TRBV5-1 | - | - | CASSLGGYEAFF | TGCGCCAGCAGCTTGGGGGGATATGAAGCTTTCTTT
TRBJ2-7 | TRBV7-8 | TRBD1 | - | CASSLLHGQGARNEQYF | TGTGCCAGCAGCTTATTGCACGGACAGGGGGCGCGGAACGAGCAGTACTTC
TRBJ2-2 | TRBV4-3 | - | few | CASSRGGGAGTGELFF | TGCGCCAGCAGCCGGGGAGGGGGGGCGGGCACCGGGGAGCTGTTTTTT
TRBJ2-5 | TRBV27 | - | - | CATQEGMTGMETQYF | TGTGCCACCCAGGAGGGAATGACAGGGATGGAGACCCAGTACTTC
TRBJ2-7 | TRBV5-6 | - | - | CASSLRDSYEQYF | TGTGCCAGCAGCTTGCGGGACTCCTACGAGCAGTACTTC
TRBJ2-5 | TRBV9 | - | few | CASSVDQGRETQYF | TGTGCCAGCAGCGTAGACCAGGGCAGAGAGACCCAGTACTTC
TRBJ1-1 | TRBV29-1 | TRBD1 | - | CSDHRGTEAFF | TGCAGCGACCACAGGGGCACTGAAGCTTTCTTT